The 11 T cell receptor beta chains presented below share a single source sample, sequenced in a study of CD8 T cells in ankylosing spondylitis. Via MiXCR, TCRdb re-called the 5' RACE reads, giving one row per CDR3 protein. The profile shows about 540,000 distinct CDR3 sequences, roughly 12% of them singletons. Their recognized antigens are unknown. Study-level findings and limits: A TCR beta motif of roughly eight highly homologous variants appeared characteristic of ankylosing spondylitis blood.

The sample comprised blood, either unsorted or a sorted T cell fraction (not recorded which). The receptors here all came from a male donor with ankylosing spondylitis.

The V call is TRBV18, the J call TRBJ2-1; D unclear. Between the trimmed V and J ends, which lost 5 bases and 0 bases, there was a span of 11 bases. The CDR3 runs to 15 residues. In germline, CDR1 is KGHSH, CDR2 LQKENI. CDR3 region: CASSSSESSYNEQFF. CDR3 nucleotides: TGTGCCAGCTCATCCAGCGAGAGCTCCTACAATGAGCAGTTCTTC.

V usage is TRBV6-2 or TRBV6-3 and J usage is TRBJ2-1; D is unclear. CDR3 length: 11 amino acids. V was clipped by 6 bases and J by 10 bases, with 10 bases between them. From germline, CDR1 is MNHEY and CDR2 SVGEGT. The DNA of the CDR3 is TGTGCCAGCAGGAAGGTTACCGAGCAGTTCTTC. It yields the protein CASRKVTEQFF.

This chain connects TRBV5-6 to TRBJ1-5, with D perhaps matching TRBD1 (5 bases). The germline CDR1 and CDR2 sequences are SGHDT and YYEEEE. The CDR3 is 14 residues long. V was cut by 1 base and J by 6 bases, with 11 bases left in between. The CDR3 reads CASSLLGLGQPQHF. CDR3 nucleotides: TGTGCCAGCAGCTTGTTGGGGCTCGGTCAGCCCCAGCATTTT.

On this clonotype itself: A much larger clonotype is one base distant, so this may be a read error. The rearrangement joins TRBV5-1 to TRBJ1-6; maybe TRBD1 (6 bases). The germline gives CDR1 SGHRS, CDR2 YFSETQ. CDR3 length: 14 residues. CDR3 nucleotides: TGCGTCAGCAGCTTGGAACAGGGAGAATCACCCCTCCACTTT. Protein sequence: CVSSLEQGESPLHF.

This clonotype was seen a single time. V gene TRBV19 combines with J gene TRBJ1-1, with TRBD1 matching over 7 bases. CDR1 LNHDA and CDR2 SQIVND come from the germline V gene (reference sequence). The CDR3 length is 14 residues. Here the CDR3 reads CVARPGTENTEAFF. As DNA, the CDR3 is TGTGTAGCCAGACCCGGGACAGAGAACACTGAAGCTTTCTTT. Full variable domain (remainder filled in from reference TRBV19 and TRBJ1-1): DGGITQSPKYLFRKEGQNVTLSCEQNLNHDAMYWYRQDPGQGLRLIYYSQIVNDFQKGDIAEGYSVSREKKESFPLTVTSAQKNPTAFYLCVARPGTENTEAFFGQGTRLTVV.

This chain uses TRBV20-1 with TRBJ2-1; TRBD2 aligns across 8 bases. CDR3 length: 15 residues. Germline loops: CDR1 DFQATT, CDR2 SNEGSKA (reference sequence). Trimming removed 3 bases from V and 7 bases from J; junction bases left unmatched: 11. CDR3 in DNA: TGCAGTGCTAGCTCCCCCAGCGGGGGAGATAATGAGCAGTTCTTC. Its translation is CSASSPSGGDNEQFF.

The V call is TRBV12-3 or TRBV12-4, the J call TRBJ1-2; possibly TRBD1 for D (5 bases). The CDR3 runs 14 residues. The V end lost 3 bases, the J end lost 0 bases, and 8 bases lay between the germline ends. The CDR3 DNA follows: TGTGCCAGCAGTTTTCAGGGATCTAACTATGGCTACACCTTC. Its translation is CASSFQGSNYGYTF.

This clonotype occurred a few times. The CDR3 sequence is CSARDGAESNQPQHF. For the CDR3, the DNA is TGCAGTGCTAGAGATGGGGCCGAGAGCAATCAGCCCCAGCATTTT. The chain combines TRBV20-1 with TRBJ1-5; D might be TRBD1 (5 bases). CDR1 and CDR2 from the germline V gene are DFQATT and SNEGSKA (reference sequence). This CDR3 is 15 amino acids long. Trimming took off 0 bases at V and 1 base at J, with 10 bases between the two ends.

CDR3 loop: CSARDPGVFLEQYF. CDR3 nucleotide sequence: TGCAGTGCTAGAGATCCCGGAGTTTTCCTCGAGCAGTACTTC. The rearrangement uses TRBV20-1 and TRBJ2-7; no clear D gene. From germline, CDR1 is DFQATT and CDR2 SNEGSKA (reference sequence). V lost 0 bases and J lost 6, with 15 bases in between. This CDR3 has 14 residues.

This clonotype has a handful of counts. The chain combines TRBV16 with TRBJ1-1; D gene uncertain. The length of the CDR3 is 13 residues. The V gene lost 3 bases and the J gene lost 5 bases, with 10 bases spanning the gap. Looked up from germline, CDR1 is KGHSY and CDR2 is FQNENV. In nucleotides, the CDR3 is TGTGCCAGCAGCCAGATGACCGATACTGAAGCTTTCTTT. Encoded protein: CASSQMTDTEAFF.

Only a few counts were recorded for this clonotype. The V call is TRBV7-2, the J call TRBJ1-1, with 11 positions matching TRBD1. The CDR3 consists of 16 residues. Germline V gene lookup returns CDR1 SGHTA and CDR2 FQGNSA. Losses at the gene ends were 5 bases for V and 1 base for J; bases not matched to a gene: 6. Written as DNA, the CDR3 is TGTGCCAGCAGCCCTCTAGGACAGGGGGCGAACACTGAAGCTTTCTTT. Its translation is CASSPLGQGANTEAFF.